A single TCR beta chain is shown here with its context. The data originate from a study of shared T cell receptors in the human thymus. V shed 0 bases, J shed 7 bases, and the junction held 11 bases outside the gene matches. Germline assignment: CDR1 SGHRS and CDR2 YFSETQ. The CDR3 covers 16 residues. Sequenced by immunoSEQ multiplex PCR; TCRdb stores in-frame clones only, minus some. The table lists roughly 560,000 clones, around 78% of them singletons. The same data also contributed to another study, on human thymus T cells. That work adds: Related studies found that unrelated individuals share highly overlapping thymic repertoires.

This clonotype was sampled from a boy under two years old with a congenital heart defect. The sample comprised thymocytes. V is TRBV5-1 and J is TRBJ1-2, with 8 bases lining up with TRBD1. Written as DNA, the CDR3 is TGCGCCAGCAGCTTGGCCATCGGACAGGGTCCTTTTGGCTACACCTTC. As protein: CASSLAIGQGPFGYTF.